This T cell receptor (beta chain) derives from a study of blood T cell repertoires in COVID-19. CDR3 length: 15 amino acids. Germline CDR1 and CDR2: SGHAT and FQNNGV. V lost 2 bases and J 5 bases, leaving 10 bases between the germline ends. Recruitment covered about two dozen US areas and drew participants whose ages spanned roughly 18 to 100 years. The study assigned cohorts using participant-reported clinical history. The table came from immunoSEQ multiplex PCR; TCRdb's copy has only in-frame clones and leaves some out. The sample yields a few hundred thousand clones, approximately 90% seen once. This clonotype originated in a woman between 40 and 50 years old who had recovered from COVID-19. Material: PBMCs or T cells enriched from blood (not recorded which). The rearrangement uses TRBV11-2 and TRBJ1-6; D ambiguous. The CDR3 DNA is TGTGCCAGCAGCTTATCGCCCGGGGATAATTCACCCCTCCACTTT. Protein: CASSLSPGDNSPLHF.